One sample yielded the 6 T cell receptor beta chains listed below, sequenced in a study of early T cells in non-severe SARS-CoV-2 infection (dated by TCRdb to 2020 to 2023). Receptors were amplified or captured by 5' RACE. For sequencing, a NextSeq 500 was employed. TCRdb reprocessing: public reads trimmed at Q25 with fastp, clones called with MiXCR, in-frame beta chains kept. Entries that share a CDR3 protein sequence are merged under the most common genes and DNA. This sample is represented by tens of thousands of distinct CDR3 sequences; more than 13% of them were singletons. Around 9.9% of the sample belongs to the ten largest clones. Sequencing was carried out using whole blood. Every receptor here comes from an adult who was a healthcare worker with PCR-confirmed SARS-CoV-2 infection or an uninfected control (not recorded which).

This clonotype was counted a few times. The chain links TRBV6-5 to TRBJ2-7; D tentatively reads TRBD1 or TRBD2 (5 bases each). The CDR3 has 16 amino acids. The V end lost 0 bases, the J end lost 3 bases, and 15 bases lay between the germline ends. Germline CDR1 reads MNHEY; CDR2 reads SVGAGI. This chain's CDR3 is CASSYSIAGADYEQYF. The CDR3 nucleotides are TGTGCCAGCAGTTACTCGATCGCCGGGGCAGACTACGAGCAGTACTTC.

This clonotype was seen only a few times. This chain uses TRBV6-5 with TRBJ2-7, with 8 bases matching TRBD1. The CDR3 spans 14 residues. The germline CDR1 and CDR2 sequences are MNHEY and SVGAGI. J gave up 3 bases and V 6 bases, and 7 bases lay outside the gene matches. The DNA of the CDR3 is TGTGCCAGCAGCAGGGACAGGTTCTTCTACGAGCAGTACTTC. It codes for CASSRDRFFYEQYF.

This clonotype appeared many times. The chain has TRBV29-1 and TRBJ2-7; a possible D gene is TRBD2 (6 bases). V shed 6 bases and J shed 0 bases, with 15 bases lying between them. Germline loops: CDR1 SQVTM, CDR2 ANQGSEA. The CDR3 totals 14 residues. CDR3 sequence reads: CSVQTSLSSYEQYF. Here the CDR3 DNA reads TGCAGCGTACAGACTAGTTTGAGCTCCTACGAGCAGTACTTC.

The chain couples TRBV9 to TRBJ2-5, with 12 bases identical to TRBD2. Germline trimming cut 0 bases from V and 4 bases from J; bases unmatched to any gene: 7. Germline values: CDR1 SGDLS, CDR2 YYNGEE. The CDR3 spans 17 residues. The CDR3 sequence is CASSVDPSGGALETQYF. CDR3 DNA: TGTGCCAGCAGCGTAGATCCTAGCGGGGGGGCATTAGAGACCCAGTACTTC.

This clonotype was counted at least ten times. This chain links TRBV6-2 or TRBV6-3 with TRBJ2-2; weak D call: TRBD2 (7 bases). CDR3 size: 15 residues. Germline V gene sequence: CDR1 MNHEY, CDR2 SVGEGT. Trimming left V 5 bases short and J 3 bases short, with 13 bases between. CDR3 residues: CASSVGGLDTGELFF. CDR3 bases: TGTGCCAGCAGTGTCGGGGGGCTTGACACCGGGGAGCTGTTTTTT.

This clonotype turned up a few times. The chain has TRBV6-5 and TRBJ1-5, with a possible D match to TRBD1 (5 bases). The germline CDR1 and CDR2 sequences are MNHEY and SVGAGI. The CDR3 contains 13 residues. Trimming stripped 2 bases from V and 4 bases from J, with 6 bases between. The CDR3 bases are TGTGCCAGCAGTTACGGGGGGAATCAGCCCCAGCATTTT. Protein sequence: CASSYGGNQPQHF.